The 24 T cell receptor beta chains below come from one sample, sequenced in a study of blood T cell repertoires in COVID-19. Sequencing was performed with immunoSEQ multiplex PCR; in TCRdb, only in-frame clones are kept and a portion is missing. Here the sample spans 250,000 to 300,000 clones, approximately 81% being singletons. The sample taken for sequencing was peripheral blood. These receptors were obtained from a woman aged 60-75 years with active or convalescent COVID-19.

The chain couples TRBV2 to TRBJ2-6; D is perhaps TRBD2 (5 bases). The V gene lost 4 bases and the J gene lost 3 bases, with 7 bases spanning the gap. The CDR3 loop spans 14 amino acids. The V gene's germline CDR1 is SNHLY and CDR2 FYNNEI. The CDR3 protein is CASSVRDGANVLTF. CDR3 bases: TGTGCCAGCAGTGTGAGGGATGGGGCCAACGTCCTGACTTTC. Full variable domain (outside the CDR3, taken from reference TRBV2 and TRBJ2-6): EPEVTQTPSHQVTQMGQEVILRCVPISNHLYFYWYRQILGQKVEFLVSFYNNEISEKSEIFDDQFSVERPDGSNFTLKIRSTKLEDSAMYFCASSVRDGANVLTFGAGSRLTVL.

The gene calls are TRBV7-9 and TRBJ1-1; a possible D gene is TRBD1 (5 bases). The CDR3 loop spans 15 amino acids. V was clipped by 5 bases and J by 4 bases, with 17 bases between them. CDR1 and CDR2 (germline): SEHNR, FQNEAQ (reference sequence). The CDR3 region is CASSPQRQGSTEAFF. The CDR3 DNA sequence: TGTGCCAGCAGCCCCCAGCGCCAGGGTAGCACTGAAGCTTTCTTT.

This chain joins TRBV10-2 and TRBJ1-1; maybe TRBD1 (6 bases). Germline loops: CDR1 WSHSY, CDR2 SAAADI. Trimming pared 3 bases from V and 1 base from J, leaving 12 bases between. This CDR3 is built from 15 residues. The CDR3 here is CASSEWHRANTEAFF. In DNA, the CDR3 is TGCGCCAGCAGTGAATGGCACAGGGCGAACACTGAAGCTTTCTTT.

This clone was recorded a few times. The J gene is TRBJ2-7, the V gene TRBV29-1; 9 nucleotides agree with TRBD2. The CDR3 contains 14 residues. Trimming cost V 6 bases and J 3 bases; bases outside gene matches: 9. Germline V gene data show CDR1 as SQVTM and CDR2 as ANQGSEA. The CDR3 loop is CSVASGREGYEQYF. CDR3 sequence (DNA): TGCAGCGTCGCGTCGGGGCGGGAGGGCTACGAGCAGTACTTC.

This clone came up a few times. The chain carries TRBV9 and TRBJ2-1; 10 bases align to TRBD2. The CDR3 has 16 residues. The germline CDR1 and CDR2 sequences are SGDLS and YYNGEE. Germline trimming cut 2 bases from V and 3 bases from J; bases unmatched to any gene: 5. CDR3 loop: CASSVSGGNNYNEQFF. The DNA of the CDR3 is TGTGCCAGCAGCGTTAGCGGGGGGAACAACTACAATGAGCAGTTCTTC.

V is TRBV7-2 and J is TRBJ1-1; 7 bases are shared with TRBD1. V gave up 3 bases and J gave up 4 bases; unmatched junction bases: 5. Germline V gene lookup returns CDR1 SGHTA and CDR2 FQGNSA. This CDR3 has 14 amino acids. CDR3 in DNA: TGTGCCAGCAGCTTTTCGACAGGGCCCACTGAAGCTTTCTTT. Amino acid sequence: CASSFSTGPTEAFF.

The chain links TRBV12-5 to TRBJ2-3, with a possible D match to TRBD1 (5 bases). The CDR3 extends over 14 amino acids. V shed 7 bases and J shed 10 bases, with 21 bases lying between them. Per the germline V gene, CDR1 is LGHNT and CDR2 is FRNRAP. CDR3 protein: CASAPVRAEGPQYF. The CDR3 DNA follows: TGTGCTAGTGCCCCGGTCAGGGCGGAAGGGCCGCAGTATTTT.

This clone was detected only once. The J gene is TRBJ1-2, the V gene TRBV6-4, with TRBD1 matching 9 bases. From germline, CDR1 is MRHNA and CDR2 SNTAGT. V lost 4 bases and J lost 6; bases outside the gene matches: 6. This CDR3 has 14 amino acids. The CDR3 nucleotides read TGTGCCAGCAGTGCGACACAGGGGGCGGATGGCTACACCTTC. Its protein product is CASSATQGADGYTF.

The V and J genes are TRBV18 and TRBJ2-4; a possible D gene is TRBD2 (6 bases). V was shortened by 6 bases and J by 9 bases, with 15 bases between the two germline ends. In germline, CDR1 is KGHSH, CDR2 LQKENI. The CDR3 length is 13 residues. In nucleotides, the CDR3 is TGTGCCAGCTCGCCTACTATGGGGGGCATTCAGTACTTC. Its protein product is CASSPTMGGIQYF.

The chain uses TRBV7-9 and TRBJ2-7, with a tentative D call TRBD2 (5 bases). The ends were cut back, 5 bases at V and 5 bases at J, with 13 bases in the middle. This CDR3 is 13 amino acids long. CDR1 and CDR2 from the germline V gene are SEHNR and FQNEAQ (reference sequence). The CDR3 here is CASSRTLTNEQYF. CDR3 DNA sequence: TGTGCCAGCAGCCGGACGCTGACTAACGAGCAGTACTTC.

The rearrangement joins TRBV7-2 to TRBJ2-5; no reliable D call. Germline CDR1 and CDR2: SGHTA and FQGNSA. Trimming cost V 1 base and J 1 base, with 10 bases left between them. This CDR3 region has 15 residues. This chain's CDR3 is CASSLEQTRQETQYF. The CDR3 nucleotides read TGTGCCAGCAGCTTAGAACAGACCCGCCAAGAGACCCAGTACTTC. The full variable domain, rest sourced from reference TRBV7-2 and TRBJ2-5, is GAGVSQSPSNKVTEKGKDVELRCDPISGHTALYWYRQSLGQGLEFLIYFQGNSAPDKSGLPSDRFSAERTGGSVSTLTIQRTQQEDSAVYLCASSLEQTRQETQYFGPGTRLLVL.

The J gene is TRBJ1-2, the V gene TRBV9; possible D gene TRBD1, 5 bases. V was clipped by 7 bases and J by 4 bases, with 8 bases between them. The length of the CDR3 is 11 residues. Germline-derived CDR1 and CDR2 are SGDLS and YYNGEE. This CDR3 reads CASGTFYGYTF. CDR3 nucleotides: TGTGCCAGCGGGACTTTCTATGGCTACACCTTC.

The CDR3 here is CASSLAGGSNQPQHF. The CDR3, as DNA: TGTGCCAGCAGTTTGGCAGGGGGAAGCAATCAGCCCCAGCATTTT. The rearrangement uses TRBV28 and TRBJ1-5; 7 positions match TRBD1. Germline V gene data show CDR1 as MDHEN and CDR2 as SYDVKM. V gave up 3 bases and J gave up 1 base; unmatched junction bases: 3. The CDR3 is made up of 15 amino acids.

About this clone itself: An end of the junction differs from the germline gene, which may be a read error. This sample includes further DNA sequences coding for the same CDR3. V is TRBV10-3 and J is TRBJ2-2; 9 bases line up with TRBD2. Germline CDR1 reads ENHRY; CDR2 reads SYGVKD. This CDR3 region has 18 residues. Written as DNA, the CDR3 is TGTGCCACCCAATCGGTGGGGCTAGCGGGGCCGGGTACCGGGGAACTGTTTTTT. Its translation: CATQSVGLAGPGTGELFF.

The chain joins TRBV5-4 to TRBJ2-3, with a possible D match to TRBD2 (7 bases). The germline V gene has CDR1 SGHNT and CDR2 YYREEE (reference sequence). The CDR3 is 15 amino acids. With 2 bases removed from V and 1 base from J, the gap between germline ends came to 11 bases. The CDR3 region has the DNA TGTGCCAGCAGCTTAGGGGGGGCCCGCACAGATACGCAGTATTTT. It encodes CASSLGGARTDTQYF.

This chain uses TRBV19 with TRBJ1-3; 9 bases match TRBD1. The CDR3 is made up of 15 amino acids. Germline V CDR1 and CDR2: LNHDA, SQIVND (reference sequence). After removal of 6 bases from V and 2 bases from J, the junction contained 5 bases not matched to a gene. CDR3 nucleotides: TGTGCCAGTAGCAACACAGGGGGCACTGGAAACACCATATATTTT. As protein: CASSNTGGTGNTIYF.

The chain joins TRBV11-2 to TRBJ2-3, with TRBD2 matching over 13 bases. The germline V gene has CDR1 SGHAT and CDR2 FQNNGV. J was trimmed by 2 bases and V by 1 base; bases with no gene match: 3. This CDR3 has 17 residues. The CDR3 DNA sequence: TGTGCCAGCAGCTTAGTCGGGACTAGCGGGAACACAGATACGCAGTATTTT. Amino acid sequence: CASSLVGTSGNTDTQYF.

This chain links TRBV5-1 with TRBJ2-2, with D possibly matching TRBD2 (6 bases). Trimming shortened V by 4 bases and J by 1 base, and 14 bases separated the two germline ends. This CDR3 comprises 16 residues. Germline values: CDR1 SGHRS, CDR2 YFSETQ. The CDR3 is CASSPGLGLNTGELFF. The DNA for the CDR3 is TGCGCCAGCAGCCCGGGACTGGGACTGAACACCGGGGAGCTGTTTTTT.

The chain employs TRBV19 and TRBJ2-7, with a weak D call TRBD2 (6 bases). V lost 0 bases to trimming and J lost 0 bases, with 12 bases between them. The length of the CDR3 is 16 residues. Germline V gene data show CDR1 as LNHDA and CDR2 as SQIVND (reference sequence). The CDR3 DNA reads as TGTGCCAGTAGTATAGAGGGGGGAGGAGGCTCCTACGAGCAGTACTTC. Its translation: CASSIEGGGGSYEQYF.

The chain combines TRBV9 with TRBJ1-2; D call uncertain. V lost 0 bases and J 4 bases, leaving 13 bases between the germline ends. There are 15 residues in the CDR3. Germline values: CDR1 SGDLS, CDR2 YYNGEE. The CDR3 is CASSVEAGTIYGYTF. CDR3 bases: TGTGCCAGCAGCGTAGAAGCGGGAACCATCTATGGCTACACCTTC.

The chain carries TRBV7-3 and TRBJ2-2; 10 nucleotides align to TRBD2. The CDR3 has 17 residues. Germline lookup yields CDR1 SGHTA and CDR2 FQGTGA. Trimming at V came to 3 bases and at J to 2 bases, leaving 6 bases not matched to a gene. CDR3 DNA: TGTGCCAGCAGCTTCTCCCTAGCGGGGGCCAACACCGGGGAGCTGTTTTTT. This sequence encodes CASSFSLAGANTGELFF.

The chain carries TRBV2 and TRBJ1-5; D may be TRBD1 (6 bases). Germline V gene data show CDR1 as SNHLY and CDR2 as FYNNEI. The CDR3 totals 14 residues. Trimming took 4 bases from V and 6 from J, leaving 13 bases between them. CDR3 amino acids: CASSAGQYSQPQHF. The CDR3 nucleotides are TGTGCCAGCAGTGCCGGACAGTACTCTCAGCCCCAGCATTTT.

V gene TRBV4-1 combines with J gene TRBJ1-2; TRBD1 might be the D (5 bases). The CDR3 runs 16 residues. The V gene's germline CDR1 is MGHRA and CDR2 YSYEKL. V was pared by 0 bases and J by 3 bases, with 14 bases between. The CDR3 protein is CASSQDLQVLYYGYTF. In DNA form, the CDR3 reads TGCGCCAGCAGCCAAGATTTACAGGTCCTTTACTATGGCTACACCTTC.

The gene calls are TRBV4-3 and TRBJ1-2, with D maybe TRBD1 (6 bases). Trimming stripped 1 base from V and 6 bases from J, with 15 bases between. This CDR3 has 15 amino acids. CDR1 and CDR2 (germline): LGHNA, YSLEER. The CDR3 sequence is CASSQVPGEGDGYTF. The CDR3 DNA sequence: TGCGCCAGCAGCCAAGTTCCAGGGGAGGGCGATGGCTACACCTTC.